Included here is one T cell receptor (beta chain) sequence, with context. Its specificity is not known. The sample originates from a study of shared clonotypes between healthy human individuals. Study-wide context: With ages of 18 to 49, the donors were two women and a few men. Study-wide findings and caveats: The study drew on few donors, limiting represented genetic and exposure-history diversity.

Generated by immunoSEQ multiplex PCR, the TCRdb table keeps only in-frame clones and is missing some. The repertoire includes about half a million clones, approximately 80% of them detected once, and more than 10% sits in the top ten. The germline CDR1 and CDR2 sequences are SGHVS and FQNEAQ. With V trimmed by 5 bases and J by 8 bases, 13 bases remained unmatched. The CDR3 has 16 residues. Sequencing used PBMCs. The source is a woman between 40 and 50 years old in good health. Some clones in this sample may be carry-over from other donors' samples. The chain combines TRBV7-8 with TRBJ2-2; 8 nucleotides agree with TRBD1. The CDR3 protein is CASSPPGTGRSGELFF. As DNA, the CDR3 is TGTGCCAGCAGCCCCCCCGGGACAGGCCGGTCAGGGGAGCTGTTTTTT.